Listed below are T cell receptor beta chains from one sample, sequenced in a study of regulatory T cells in long-lasting Graves disease. TCRdb ran MiXCR on the multiplex PCR reads and lists one entry per CDR3 protein. This sample yields hundreds of thousands of distinct CDR3 sequences, of which approximately 15% are seen a single time; about 20% belongs to the top ten. These data are also associated with another study on T cells in Graves' hyperthyroidism and ophthalmopathy.

The sequences come from peripheral blood mononuclear cells (PBMCs), collected at new diagnosis, from a patient treated with antithyroid drugs. The source of these receptors is a woman in her thirties with Graves disease. CDR3s include the opening cysteine and the closing phenylalanine or tryptophan. Each record gives: V gene, clone size, J gene, CDR3 protein. Rows may omit the clone size; those that give it use once, few, many or a size class.

v_gene: TRBV18; abundance: -; j_gene: TRBJ1-5; CDR3aa: CASSGAPRQPQHF
v_gene: TRBV2; abundance: -; j_gene: TRBJ2-2; CDR3aa: CATGQGDTGELFF
v_gene: TRBV12-3/TRBV12-4; abundance: many; j_gene: TRBJ2-1; CDR3aa: CASSLYGSTYNEQFF
v_gene: TRBV28; abundance: -; j_gene: TRBJ2-7; CDR3aa: CASILSEGAGYEQYF
v_gene: TRBV5-6; abundance: once; j_gene: TRBJ2-2; CDR3aa: CASSLAEGVTGELFF
v_gene: TRBV28; abundance: many; j_gene: TRBJ1-5; CDR3aa: CASSSTTGKGSQPQHF
v_gene: TRBV18; abundance: few; j_gene: TRBJ2-7; CDR3aa: CASSPSGATNYEQYF
v_gene: TRBV6-5; abundance: many; j_gene: TRBJ1-1; CDR3aa: CASSYSGQRLNTEAFF
v_gene: TRBV2; abundance: -; j_gene: TRBJ2-1; CDR3aa: CASSTQGAREHSYNEQFF
v_gene: TRBV4-1; abundance: -; j_gene: TRBJ2-5; CDR3aa: CASSQDLGIGGETQYF
v_gene: TRBV27; abundance: few; j_gene: TRBJ2-1; CDR3aa: CASSAQGLSEQFF
v_gene: TRBV5-1; abundance: few; j_gene: TRBJ1-1; CDR3aa: CASSLAEGSEAFF
v_gene: TRBV19; abundance: many; j_gene: TRBJ1-1; CDR3aa: CASSYTLKAATEAFF
v_gene: TRBV18; abundance: many; j_gene: TRBJ1-1; CDR3aa: CASSRSGPNTEAFF
v_gene: TRBV20-1; abundance: -; j_gene: TRBJ2-1; CDR3aa: CSASIGATNEQFF
v_gene: TRBV11-1; abundance: many; j_gene: TRBJ1-2; CDR3aa: CASMDLTGKGYTF
v_gene: TRBV12-3/TRBV12-4; abundance: many; j_gene: TRBJ2-3; CDR3aa: CASRRVDTQYF
v_gene: TRBV28; abundance: -; j_gene: TRBJ1-4; CDR3aa: CASRLDRVEKLFF
v_gene: TRBV2; abundance: many; j_gene: TRBJ1-5; CDR3aa: CASSVSGRNNQPQHF
v_gene: TRBV20-1; abundance: many; j_gene: TRBJ1-5; CDR3aa: CSARVEGRSNQPQHF
v_gene: TRBV7-8; abundance: -; j_gene: TRBJ1-1; CDR3aa: CASSLGPYTEAFF
v_gene: TRBV6-2/TRBV6-3; abundance: few; j_gene: TRBJ1-2; CDR3aa: CASSARGTVSYGYTF
v_gene: TRBV5-1; abundance: many; j_gene: TRBJ1-2; CDR3aa: CASSRDLIDRNYGYTF
v_gene: TRBV7-9; abundance: -; j_gene: TRBJ2-5; CDR3aa: CASNPGSETQYF
v_gene: TRBV3-1; abundance: few; j_gene: TRBJ2-5; CDR3aa: CASSQMGAGAETQYF
v_gene: TRBV28; abundance: many; j_gene: TRBJ2-4; CDR3aa: CASSPAGTGKKVQYF
v_gene: TRBV19; abundance: -; j_gene: TRBJ2-1; CDR3aa: CASSILIGSRGNEQFF
v_gene: TRBV20-1; abundance: many; j_gene: TRBJ1-1; CDR3aa: CSARVAGTDTEAFF
v_gene: TRBV12-3/TRBV12-4; abundance: many; j_gene: TRBJ1-5; CDR3aa: CASSSGRAYSNQPQHF
v_gene: TRBV18; abundance: few; j_gene: TRBJ1-2; CDR3aa: CASSPLLGQAVDYGYTF
v_gene: TRBV28; abundance: many; j_gene: TRBJ1-1; CDR3aa: CASSLFSHDNDEAFF
v_gene: TRBV27; abundance: many; j_gene: TRBJ1-1; CDR3aa: CASSTYRNTEAFF
v_gene: TRBV6-1; abundance: many; j_gene: TRBJ1-2; CDR3aa: CASSPIGGGYGYTF
v_gene: TRBV11-2; abundance: many; j_gene: TRBJ1-1; CDR3aa: CASSPPGWVTEAFF
v_gene: TRBV24-1; abundance: -; j_gene: TRBJ2-1; CDR3aa: CATSDSTFYREQFF
v_gene: TRBV5-1; abundance: few; j_gene: TRBJ2-2; CDR3aa: CASSPPLGSAGGELFF
v_gene: TRBV6-1; abundance: many; j_gene: TRBJ1-1; CDR3aa: CATVEWNTEAFF
v_gene: TRBV7-9; abundance: few; j_gene: TRBJ1-1; CDR3aa: CASSRRGTGIGSETEAFF
v_gene: TRBV7-9; abundance: few; j_gene: TRBJ1-3; CDR3aa: CASSLRRGTSGNTIYF
v_gene: TRBV28; abundance: -; j_gene: TRBJ2-7; CDR3aa: CASSLRGGAYEQYF
v_gene: TRBV20-1; abundance: -; j_gene: TRBJ1-2; CDR3aa: CSARLGNYYGYTF
v_gene: TRBV4-1; abundance: few; j_gene: TRBJ2-7; CDR3aa: CASSAVQVSYEQYF
v_gene: TRBV7-9; abundance: -; j_gene: TRBJ1-2; CDR3aa: CASSSTWDSYGYTF
v_gene: TRBV7-9; abundance: many; j_gene: TRBJ1-1; CDR3aa: CASSPGFSSDTEAFF
v_gene: TRBV30; abundance: few; j_gene: TRBJ1-2; CDR3aa: CAWSQGSGYTF
v_gene: TRBV5-1; abundance: few; j_gene: TRBJ1-2; CDR3aa: CASSPEVLTTNYGYTF
v_gene: TRBV7-2; abundance: few; j_gene: TRBJ2-3; CDR3aa: CASSLGAVSSYTDTQYF
v_gene: TRBV6-1; abundance: many; j_gene: TRBJ1-1; CDR3aa: CASSETMNTEAFF